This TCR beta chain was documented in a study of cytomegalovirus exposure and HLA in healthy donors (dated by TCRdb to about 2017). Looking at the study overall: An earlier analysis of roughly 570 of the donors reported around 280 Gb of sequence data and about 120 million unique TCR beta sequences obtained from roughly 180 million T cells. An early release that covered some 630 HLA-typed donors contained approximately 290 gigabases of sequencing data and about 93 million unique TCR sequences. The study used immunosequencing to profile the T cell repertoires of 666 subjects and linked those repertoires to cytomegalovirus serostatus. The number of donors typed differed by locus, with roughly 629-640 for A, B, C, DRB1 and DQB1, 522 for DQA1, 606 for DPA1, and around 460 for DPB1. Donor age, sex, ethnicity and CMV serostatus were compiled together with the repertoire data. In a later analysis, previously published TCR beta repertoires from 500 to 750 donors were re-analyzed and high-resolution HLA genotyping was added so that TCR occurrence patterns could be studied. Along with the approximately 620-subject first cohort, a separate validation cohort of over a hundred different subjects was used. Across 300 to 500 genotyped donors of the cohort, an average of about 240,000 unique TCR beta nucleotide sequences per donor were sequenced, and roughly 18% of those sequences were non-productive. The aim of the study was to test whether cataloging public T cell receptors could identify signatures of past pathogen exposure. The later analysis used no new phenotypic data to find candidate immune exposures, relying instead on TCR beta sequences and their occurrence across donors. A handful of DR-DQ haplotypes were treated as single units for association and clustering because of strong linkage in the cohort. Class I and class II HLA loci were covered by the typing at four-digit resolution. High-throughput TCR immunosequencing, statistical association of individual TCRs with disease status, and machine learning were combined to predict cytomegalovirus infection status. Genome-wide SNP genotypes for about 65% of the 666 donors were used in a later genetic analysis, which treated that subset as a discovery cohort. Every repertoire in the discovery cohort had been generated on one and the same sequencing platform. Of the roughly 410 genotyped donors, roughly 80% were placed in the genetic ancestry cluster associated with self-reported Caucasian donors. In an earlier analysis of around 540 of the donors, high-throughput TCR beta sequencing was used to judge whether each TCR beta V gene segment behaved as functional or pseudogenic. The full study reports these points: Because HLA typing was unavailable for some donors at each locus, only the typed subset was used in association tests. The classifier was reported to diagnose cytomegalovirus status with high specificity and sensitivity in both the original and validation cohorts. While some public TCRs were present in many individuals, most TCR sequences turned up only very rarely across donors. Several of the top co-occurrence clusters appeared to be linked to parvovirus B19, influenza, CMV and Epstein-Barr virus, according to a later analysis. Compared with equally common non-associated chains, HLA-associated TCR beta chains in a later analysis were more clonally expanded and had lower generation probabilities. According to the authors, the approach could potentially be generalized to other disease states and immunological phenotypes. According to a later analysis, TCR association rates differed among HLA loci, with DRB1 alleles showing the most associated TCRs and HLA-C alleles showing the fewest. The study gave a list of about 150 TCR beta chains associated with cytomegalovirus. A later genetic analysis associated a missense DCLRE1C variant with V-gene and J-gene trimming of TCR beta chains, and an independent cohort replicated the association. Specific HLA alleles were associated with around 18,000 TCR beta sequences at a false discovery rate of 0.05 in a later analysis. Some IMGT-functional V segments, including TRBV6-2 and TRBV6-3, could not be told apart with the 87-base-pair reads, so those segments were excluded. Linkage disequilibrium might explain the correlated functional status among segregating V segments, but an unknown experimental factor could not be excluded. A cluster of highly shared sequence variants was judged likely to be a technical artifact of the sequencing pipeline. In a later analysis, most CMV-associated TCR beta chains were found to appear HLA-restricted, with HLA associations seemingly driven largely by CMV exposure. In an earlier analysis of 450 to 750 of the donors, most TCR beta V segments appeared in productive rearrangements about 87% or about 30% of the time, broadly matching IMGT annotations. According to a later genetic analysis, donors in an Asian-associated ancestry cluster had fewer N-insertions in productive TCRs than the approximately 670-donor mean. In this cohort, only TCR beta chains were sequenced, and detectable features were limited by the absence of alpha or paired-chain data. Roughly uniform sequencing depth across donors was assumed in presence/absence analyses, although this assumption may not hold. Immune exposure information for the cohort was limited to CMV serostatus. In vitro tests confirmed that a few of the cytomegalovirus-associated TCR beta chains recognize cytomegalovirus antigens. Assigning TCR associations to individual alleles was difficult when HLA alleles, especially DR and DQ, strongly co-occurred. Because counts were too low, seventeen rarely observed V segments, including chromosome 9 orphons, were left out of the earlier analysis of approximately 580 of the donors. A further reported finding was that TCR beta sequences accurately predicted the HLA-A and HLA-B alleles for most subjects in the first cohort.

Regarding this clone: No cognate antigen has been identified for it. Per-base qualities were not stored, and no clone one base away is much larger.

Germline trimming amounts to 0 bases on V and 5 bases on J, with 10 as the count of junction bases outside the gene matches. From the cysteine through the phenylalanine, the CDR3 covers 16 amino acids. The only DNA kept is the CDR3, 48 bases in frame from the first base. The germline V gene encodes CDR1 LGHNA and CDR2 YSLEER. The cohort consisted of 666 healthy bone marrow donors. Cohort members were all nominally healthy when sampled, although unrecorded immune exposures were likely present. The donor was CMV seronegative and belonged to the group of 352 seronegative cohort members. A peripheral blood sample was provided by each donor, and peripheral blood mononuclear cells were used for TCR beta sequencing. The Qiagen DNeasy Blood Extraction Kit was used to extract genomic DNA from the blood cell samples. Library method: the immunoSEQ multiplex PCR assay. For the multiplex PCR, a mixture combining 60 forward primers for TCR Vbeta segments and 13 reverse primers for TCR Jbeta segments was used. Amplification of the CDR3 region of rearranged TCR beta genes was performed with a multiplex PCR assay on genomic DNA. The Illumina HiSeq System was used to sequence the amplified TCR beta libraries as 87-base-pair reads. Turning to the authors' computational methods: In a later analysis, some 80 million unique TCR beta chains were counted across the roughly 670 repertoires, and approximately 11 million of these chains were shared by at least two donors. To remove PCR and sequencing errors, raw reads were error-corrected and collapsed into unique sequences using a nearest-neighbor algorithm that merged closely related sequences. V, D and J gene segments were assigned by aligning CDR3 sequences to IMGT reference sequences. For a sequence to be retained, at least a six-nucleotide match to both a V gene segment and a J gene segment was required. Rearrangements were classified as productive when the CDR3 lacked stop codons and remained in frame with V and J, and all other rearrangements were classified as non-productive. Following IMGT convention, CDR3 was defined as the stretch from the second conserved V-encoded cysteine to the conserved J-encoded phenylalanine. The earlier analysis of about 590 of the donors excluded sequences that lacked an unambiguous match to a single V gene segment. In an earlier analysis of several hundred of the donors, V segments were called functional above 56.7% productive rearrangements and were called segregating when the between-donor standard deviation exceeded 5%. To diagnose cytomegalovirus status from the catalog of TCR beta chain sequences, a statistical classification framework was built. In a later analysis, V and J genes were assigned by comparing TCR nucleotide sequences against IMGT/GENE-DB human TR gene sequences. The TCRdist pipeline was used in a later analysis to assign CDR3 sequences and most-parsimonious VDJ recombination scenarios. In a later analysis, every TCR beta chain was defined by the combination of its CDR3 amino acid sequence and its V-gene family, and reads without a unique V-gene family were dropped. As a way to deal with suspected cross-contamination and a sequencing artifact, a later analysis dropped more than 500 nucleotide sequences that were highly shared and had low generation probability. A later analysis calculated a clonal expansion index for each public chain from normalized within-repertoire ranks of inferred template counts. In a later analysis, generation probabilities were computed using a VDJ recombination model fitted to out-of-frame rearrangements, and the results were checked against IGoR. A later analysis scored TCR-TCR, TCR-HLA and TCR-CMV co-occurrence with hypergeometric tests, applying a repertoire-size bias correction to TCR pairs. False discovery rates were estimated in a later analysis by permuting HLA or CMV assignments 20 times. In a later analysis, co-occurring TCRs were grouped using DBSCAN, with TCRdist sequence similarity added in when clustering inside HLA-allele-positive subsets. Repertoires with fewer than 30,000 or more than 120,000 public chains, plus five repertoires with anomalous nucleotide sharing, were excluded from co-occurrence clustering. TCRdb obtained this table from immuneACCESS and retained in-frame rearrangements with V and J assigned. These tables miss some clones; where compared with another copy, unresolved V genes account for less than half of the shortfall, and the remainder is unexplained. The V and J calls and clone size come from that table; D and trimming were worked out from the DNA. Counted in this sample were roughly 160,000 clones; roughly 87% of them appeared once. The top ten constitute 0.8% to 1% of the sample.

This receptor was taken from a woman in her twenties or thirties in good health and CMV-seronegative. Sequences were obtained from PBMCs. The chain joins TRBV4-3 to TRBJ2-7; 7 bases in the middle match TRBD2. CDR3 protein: CASSQERGLPLHEQYF. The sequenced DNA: TGCGCCAGCAGCCAAGAGAGGGGACTACCACTTCACGAGCAGTACTTC.